This T cell receptor (beta chain) derives from a study of early stage breast cancer tumors. Overall study context: ER+/PR+/HER2- status applied to about 70% of the 16 invasive breast tumors. Study results and caveats: Unsorted bulk genomic DNA sequencing lacked pairing and functional marker data. Tumors had approximately 2.5-fold higher T cell density than normal breast.

Trimming took 7 bases from V and 4 from J, leaving 23 bases between them. The germline V gene has CDR1 GTSNPN and CDR2 SVGIG (reference sequence). The CDR3 runs to 15 residues. A remark on this clone: The antigen is not known.

Each sample had two DNA replicates, around 0.45 ug blood or around 1.4 ug tissue. Repertoires were generated with immunoSEQ multiplex PCR, while TCRdb's copy carries only in-frame clones and drops some. Found here are roughly 57,000 clones, around 90% of them singletons; the top ten hold 4.5% to 5%. This receptor was obtained from an older person with breast cancer. Sequences were obtained from blood. V is TRBV30 and J is TRBJ2-7, with a possible D match to TRBD2 (6 bases). For the CDR3, the DNA is TGTGCCTCCGCGAATCGGCGGGGAATAATATACGAGCAGTACTTC. Protein: CASANRRGIIYEQYF.